This T cell receptor beta chain was sequenced during a study of a mutant IDH1 vaccine in newly diagnosed glioma. Whole-study context: Weeks 1, 3, 5, 7, 11, 15, 19 and 23 were when patients received their eight vaccinations. Patients got their first vaccination 4-6 weeks after radiotherapy alone, or with temozolomide cycles.

Per the germline V gene, CDR1 is SGHNT and CDR2 is YYREEE (reference sequence). This CDR3 is built from 12 residues. Trimming cost V 1 base and J 6 bases, with 7 bases left between them. The study, taken as a whole, reports: Shifts in the top peripheral T cell clonotypes seemed unrelated to pseudoprogression.

With regard to this clone: Its antigen is still unknown.

Using immunoSEQ multiplex PCR, the repertoire was profiled, and TCRdb retains in-frame clones only, with some absent. Of about 60,000 clones in the sample, under 85% are singletons; the top ten hold roughly 3.6%. Time point of the sample: week 11, during vaccination. Topical imiquimod was applied with each vaccine dose, which held 300 ug of mutant IDH1 20-mer peptide. This material consisted of PBMCs, taken from a glioma patient whose treatment included an IDH1 peptide vaccine. The V call is TRBV5-4, the J call TRBJ1-1; D unresolved. This clonotype was obtained from a man aged 25-45 years with glioma. The CDR3 sequence is CASSLNLAEAFF. CDR3 coding DNA: TGTGCCAGCAGCTTGAATCTGGCTGAAGCTTTCTTT.